Described below is a single T cell receptor beta chain sequence and its context. Its specificity is not known. Through a sample-barcoded 5' primer and a J-beta primer mix, a second PCR was run for roughly 7 to 11 cycles. TCRdb reprocessed the 5' RACE reads via MiXCR and lists one record per CDR3 protein. The data contain roughly 800,000 distinct CDR3 sequences, about 53% of them singletons. The data are from a study of blood T cells in healthy people across ages. Notes on the study in general: It was not possible, with unsorted PBMCs, to conclusively compare naive and antigen-experienced cells. Total diversity from one million sequenced T cells was likely underestimated. Age advanced and TCR beta diversity per million T cells fell, roughly linearly.

Collection of 8.5 to 10 milliliters of peripheral blood was performed for each donor. The material sequenced was blood. The sequence came from a man older than 75 in good health.

Here the CDR3 DNA reads TGTGCCAGCAGTTTAAATGGGGGCCCTACCCACGAGCAGTACTTC. Amino acid sequence: CASSLNGGPTHEQYF. This chain links TRBV12-3 or TRBV12-4 with TRBJ2-1; perhaps TRBD1 as D (6 bases). The J call may be wrong; the DNA end is better matched by TRBJ2-7. The CDR3 totals 15 residues.